These 32 T cell receptor beta chains were all obtained from the same sample, sequenced in a study of blood T cells in healthy people across ages. Together with a sample-barcoded 5' primer, a J-beta primer mix was included in a second PCR lasting about 6 to 12 cycles. In TCRdb, the 5' RACE reads were re-called with MiXCR into one record per CDR3 protein. This table holds some 640,000 distinct CDR3 sequences, under 30% found once. The sequencing input was blood. Receptors originate from an elderly woman in good health.

This clonotype was seen repeatedly, ten times or more. V usage is TRBV10-2 and J usage is TRBJ1-2; D is ambiguous. The CDR3 contains 14 residues. Per the germline V gene, CDR1 is WSHSY and CDR2 is SAAADI. Between the trimmed V and J ends, which lost 0 bases and 4 bases, there was a span of 9 bases. The CDR3 region has the DNA TGCGCCAGCAGTGAGTCGATGGGAGGCTATGGCTACACCTTC. Translated: CASSESMGGYGYTF.

This clonotype was recorded many times. The gene calls are TRBV7-2 and TRBJ2-7; 8 positions agree with TRBD2. V trimming: 7 bases; J trimming: 2 bases; junction bases outside the gene matches: 19. Germline V gene sequence: CDR1 SGHTA, CDR2 FQGNSA. The CDR3 runs to 18 residues. CDR3 amino acids: CASTPSSIAGIGAYEQYF. CDR3 nucleotide sequence: TGTGCCAGCACTCCGTCATCTATAGCGGGGATCGGGGCCTACGAGCAGTACTTC.

This clonotype appeared many times. The chain links TRBV2 to TRBJ2-5; 12 bases agree with TRBD2. This CDR3 contains 16 residues. Trimming cost V 9 bases and J 6 bases; bases outside gene matches: 14. CDR1 and CDR2 from the germline V gene are SNHLY and FYNNEI. In nucleotides, the CDR3 is TGTGCCAGTCAATCCTATACGACTAGCGGGGGACAGACCCAGTACTTC. It specifies CASQSYTTSGGQTQYF.

The table lists this clonotype with many counts. This chain uses TRBV5-1 with TRBJ1-4; no definite D call. V lost 0 bases and J lost 0, with 9 bases in between. This CDR3 spans 16 amino acids. The germline gives CDR1 SGHRS, CDR2 YFSETQ. DNA for the CDR3: TGCGCCAGCAGCTTGGTTGGACGGTCAACTAATGAAAAACTGTTTTTT. Its translation is CASSLVGRSTNEKLFF.

At least ten counts were recorded for this clonotype. The CDR3 here is CASSLRGSQSYEQYF. The DNA of the CDR3 is TGTGCCAGCAGCTTAAGAGGCTCGCAGTCCTACGAGCAGTACTTC. The rearrangement links TRBV7-2 to TRBJ2-7; D gene unclear. Looked up from germline, CDR1 is SGHTA and CDR2 is FQGNSA. Trimming removed 2 bases from V and 1 base from J, with 12 bases in between. The CDR3 contains 15 residues.

This chain connects TRBV30 to TRBJ1-5, with D possibly matching TRBD1 (6 bases). The germline CDR1 and CDR2 sequences are GTSNPN and SVGIG (reference sequence). The CDR3 sequence is 14 residues long. The V end was cut by 3 bases, the J end by 2 bases, with 11 bases between. CDR3 amino acids: CAWSQGGGNQPQHF. The CDR3, as DNA: TGTGCCTGGAGCCAAGGGGGTGGCAATCAGCCCCAGCATTTT.

The rearrangement uses TRBV6-1 and TRBJ2-6; possible D gene TRBD1, 6 bases. The V end was cut by 4 bases, the J end by 5 bases, with 12 bases between. CDR1 and CDR2 (germline): MNHNS, SASEGT. This CDR3 region has 15 residues. CDR3 nucleotides: TGTGCCAGCAGTGGGGACATCAATAGGGCCAACGTCCTGACTTTC. As protein: CASSGDINRANVLTF.

This clonotype was seen at least ten times. This rearrangement joins TRBV12-3 or TRBV12-4 to TRBJ2-1; 9 bases match TRBD1. After removal of 6 bases from V and 8 bases from J, the junction contained 8 bases not matched to a gene. This CDR3 contains 14 residues. The CDR3 here is CASRAGTGRYEQFF. CDR3 coding DNA: TGTGCCAGCAGGGCCGGGACAGGGCGCTATGAGCAGTTCTTC.

Concerning this clonotype: At one boundary the junction diverges from the germline segment, which might be a read error. The chain carries TRBV30 and TRBJ1-1; D gene ambiguous. Germline V gene data show CDR1 as GTSNPN and CDR2 as SVGIG (reference sequence). This CDR3 is built from 13 residues. The CDR3 loop is CAWSPSVKTEAFF. DNA of the CDR3: TGTGCCTGGAGTCCCAGTGTGAAGACTGAAGCTTTCTTT.

This clonotype was detected only a few times. The V gene is TRBV5-1, the J gene TRBJ2-7; possibly TRBD1 or TRBD2 for D (5 bases each). Germline V lookup: CDR1 SGHRS, CDR2 YFSETQ. The germline V and J ends were trimmed by 2 bases and 5 bases, with 14 bases remaining between them. This CDR3 region has 14 residues. CDR3 residues: CASSLAGAIDEQYF. CDR3 bases: TGCGCCAGCAGCTTAGCCGGGGCAATCGACGAGCAGTACTTC.

As regards this clonotype: This may arise from a read error, as a much more abundant clone is one base away. The chain joins TRBV5-1 to TRBJ2-7, with 10 bases lining up with TRBD1. J was trimmed by 7 bases and V by 5 bases; bases with no gene match: 15. The CDR3 covers 16 residues. Germline V gene data show CDR1 as SGHRS and CDR2 as YFSETQ. The CDR3 is CASRRGQGLSYNEQYF. As DNA, the CDR3 is TGCGCCAGCAGGCGGGGACAGGGGCTTTCTTACAATGAGCAGTACTTC.

This clonotype was seen a handful of times. This may stem from a read error, because a much larger clone lies one nucleotide away. This rearrangement joins TRBV11-1 to TRBJ2-2; 7 positions agree with TRBD2. Looked up from germline, CDR1 is SGHAT and CDR2 is FQDESV (reference sequence). V shed 5 bases and J 0 bases; nucleotides not matched to a gene: 9. This CDR3 has 17 amino acids. The chain's CDR3 is CASSIRPAGTNTGELFF. The DNA for the CDR3 is TGTGCCAGCAGCATCCGTCCAGCGGGGACGAACACCGGGGAGCTGTTTTTT. Drawing the rest from reference TRBV11-1 and TRBJ2-2, the complete variable domain is EAEVAQSPRYKITEKSQAVAFWCDPISGHATLYWYRQILGQGPELLVQFQDESVVDDSQLPKDRFSAERLKGVDSTLKIQPAELGDSAMYLCASSIRPAGTNTGELFFGEGSRLTVL.

This clonotype was picked up many times. The V call is TRBV5-1, the J call TRBJ2-7; D ambiguous. The germline gives CDR1 SGHRS, CDR2 YFSETQ. The V end was cut by 0 bases, the J end by 7 bases, with 11 bases between. The CDR3 is made up of 13 amino acids. In DNA, the CDR3 is TGCGCCAGCAGCTTGGAACAGTTCAGTGAGCAGTACTTC. Amino acid sequence: CASSLEQFSEQYF.

This clonotype was picked up many times. The CDR3 sequence: CASTGTARETQYF. The CDR3 DNA follows: TGTGCCAGCACCGGGACAGCGAGGGAGACCCAGTACTTC. The chain combines TRBV27 with TRBJ2-5, with 7 bases matching TRBD1. Germline loops: CDR1 MNHEY, CDR2 SMNVEV (reference sequence). The junction had 7 bases not matched to a gene; V was cut back by 7 bases and J by 5 bases. CDR3 length: 13 amino acids.

This clonotype was found many times. The J gene is TRBJ1-2, the V gene TRBV6-5; D is perhaps TRBD1 (6 bases). CDR3 length: 13 amino acids. Trimming stripped 6 bases from V and 8 bases from J, with 16 bases between. CDR1 is MNHEY, CDR2 SVGAGI, per germline. The CDR3 region has the DNA TGTGCCAGCAGGGCAGGCTCTCAGGGGGGCTACACCTTC. Translation: CASRAGSQGGYTF.

The table lists this clonotype with many counts. The chain combines TRBV20-1 with TRBJ2-3; the D gene is possibly TRBD2 (6 bases). The V and J ends lost 2 bases and 1 base respectively, with 13 bases between them. CDR1 and CDR2 (germline): DFQATT, SNEGSKA (reference sequence). This CDR3 comprises 15 residues. The CDR3 spells CSARRASGGTDTQYF. The CDR3 region has the DNA TGCAGTGCTAGACGTGCCTCGGGGGGCACAGATACGCAGTATTTT.

The V gene is TRBV20-1, the J gene TRBJ2-1; TRBD1 agrees at 8 bases. V trimming: 5 bases; J trimming: 6 bases; junction bases outside the gene matches: 6. The CDR3 has 13 amino acids. CDR1 and CDR2 from the germline V gene are DFQATT and SNEGSKA (reference sequence). This CDR3 is CSAPDRDRNEQFF. CDR3 nucleotides: TGCAGTGCTCCGGACAGGGACCGCAATGAGCAGTTCTTC.

In this sample, this clonotype turned up many times. CDR3 sequence reads: CSARGPRTTDTQYF. CDR3 nucleotides: TGCAGTGCTAGAGGACCTAGAACCACAGATACGCAGTATTTT. The chain employs TRBV20-1 and TRBJ2-3, with D hard to call. Looked up from germline, CDR1 is DFQATT and CDR2 is SNEGSKA (reference sequence). The V gene lost 1 base and the J gene lost 2 bases, with 10 bases spanning the gap. The CDR3 length is 14 residues.

The chain has TRBV29-1 and TRBJ1-5; D perhaps matches TRBD1 (6 bases). The CDR3 consists of 14 residues. Germline lookup yields CDR1 SQVTM and CDR2 ANQGSEA. V shed 4 bases and J shed 1 base, with 11 bases lying between them. CDR3 in DNA: TGCAGCGTTGGCCTGGACAGCAGCAATCAGCCCCAGCATTTT. Its translation is CSVGLDSSNQPQHF. The entire variable domain, with the rest obtained from reference TRBV29-1 and TRBJ1-5, is as follows: SAVISQKPSRDICQRGTSLTIQCQVDSQVTMMFWYRQQPGQSLTLIATANQGSEATYESGFVIDKFPISRPNLTFSTLTVSNMSPEDSSIYLCSVGLDSSNQPQHFGDGTRLSIL.

This clonotype was observed a single time. A read error is possible here, since a much larger clone lies one base away. The chain employs TRBV3-1 and TRBJ2-1, with a possible D match to TRBD2 (5 bases). The CDR3 sequence is 14 residues long. In germline, CDR1 is LGHDT, CDR2 YNNKEL (reference sequence). Trimming pared 4 bases from V and 9 bases from J, leaving 16 bases between. Here the CDR3 DNA reads TGTGCCAGCAGCCTTCGGACTGGGTTAGGTGAGCAGTTCTTC. Its protein product is CASSLRTGLGEQFF.

Notes on this clonotype: A much larger clone differs from this one at a single base, so this may be a read error. This sequence joins TRBV20-1 and TRBJ1-4; D uncertain. Per germline, CDR1 DFQATT and CDR2 SNEGSKA (reference sequence). The CDR3 has 12 amino acids. The CDR3 spells CSASRSNEKPFF. The CDR3 DNA follows: TGCAGTGCTAGCAGGAGTAATGAAAAACCGTTTTTT.

This clonotype was seen a handful of times. The rearrangement uses TRBV7-9 and TRBJ1-1, with unresolved D. Trimming shortened V by 5 bases and J by 10 bases, and 14 bases separated the two germline ends. CDR3 length: 12 residues. CDR1 and CDR2 from the germline V gene are SEHNR and FQNEAQ (reference sequence). The CDR3 sequence: CASSTISEGAFF. The CDR3 DNA reads as TGTGCCAGCAGCACGATCTCGGAAGGAGCTTTCTTT.

This clonotype showed up many times. The genes are TRBV10-3 and TRBJ1-2, with a possible D match to TRBD1 (5 bases). Between the trimmed V and J ends, which lost 0 bases and 5 bases, there was a span of 10 bases. The CDR3 spans 14 residues. The V gene's germline CDR1 is ENHRY and CDR2 SYGVKD. The DNA of the CDR3 is TGTGCCATCAGTGAGTCCACGGGGCGGTATGGCTACACCTTC. Translating it yields CAISESTGRYGYTF.

The chain uses TRBV28 and TRBJ1-2, with TRBD1 as a possible D gene (5 bases). Trimming cost V 5 bases and J 4 bases, with 17 bases left between them. Germline-derived CDR1 and CDR2 are MDHEN and SYDVKM. The CDR3 has 15 amino acids. The CDR3 sequence: CASSPSGDSSYGYTF. CDR3 nucleotides: TGTGCCAGCAGTCCCTCGGGTGACAGTAGCTATGGCTACACCTTC.

In regard to this clonotype: With a much larger clone just one base away, this may be a read error. J is TRBJ2-1 and V is TRBV5-1; TRBD2 is a possible D gene (6 bases). The germline CDR1 and CDR2 sequences are SGHRS and YFSETQ. The CDR3 has 13 amino acids. With 3 bases removed from V and 6 bases from J, the gap between germline ends came to 10 bases. CDR3 bases: TGCGCCAGCAGCTGGGACTTCTGCAATGAGCAGTTCTTC. Protein: CASSWDFCNEQFF.

The table lists this clonotype with many counts. This rearrangement joins TRBV5-1 to TRBJ1-6; 8 bases are a match to TRBD1. V lost 2 bases and J lost 9; bases outside the gene matches: 4. The CDR3 has 14 amino acids. Germline CDR1 reads SGHRS; CDR2 reads YFSETQ. The CDR3: CASSFGQGTSPLHF. CDR3 sequence (DNA): TGCGCCAGCAGCTTTGGACAGGGAACTTCACCCCTCCACTTT.

This clonotype was observed a few times. V gene TRBV4-3 combines with J gene TRBJ1-4; TRBD1 matches at 10 bases. Trimming cost V 1 base and J 7 bases; bases outside gene matches: 3. The CDR3 consists of 15 residues. Germline CDR1 and CDR2: LGHNA and YSLEER. CDR3 in DNA: TGCGCCAGCAGCCAAGGGGACAGGGGATCTGAAAAACTGTTTTTT. It encodes CASSQGDRGSEKLFF.

In its sample, this clonotype was seen many times. The V gene is TRBV12-3 or TRBV12-4, the J gene TRBJ2-5; 10 bases are a match to TRBD2. This CDR3 region has 17 residues. Losses at the gene ends were 3 bases for V and 1 base for J; bases not matched to a gene: 8. The CDR3 loop is CASSFGSSGGSQETQYF. In DNA, the CDR3 is TGTGCCAGCAGTTTTGGATCTAGCGGGGGATCCCAAGAGACCCAGTACTTC.

The sample holds many counts of this clonotype. The rearrangement links TRBV7-9 to TRBJ2-7; D uncertain. Trimming removed 1 base at V and 0 bases at J, with 7 bases between. The CDR3 runs 14 residues. Germline lookup yields CDR1 SEHNR and CDR2 FQNEAQ (reference sequence). Written as DNA, the CDR3 is TGTGCCAGCAGCTTAGGTTCCGTCTCCTACGAGCAGTACTTC. Translating gives CASSLGSVSYEQYF.

The chain carries TRBV9 and TRBJ2-3; 8 nucleotides line up with TRBD1. Trimming cost V 0 bases and J 10 bases; bases outside gene matches: 16. Germline V gene sequence: CDR1 SGDLS, CDR2 YYNGEE. This CDR3 has 17 residues. The chain's CDR3 is CASSVEGSGGFTDAQYF. The CDR3 DNA reads as TGTGCCAGCAGCGTAGAAGGGTCAGGGGGCTTTACGGATGCGCAGTATTTT.

This clonotype was observed a handful of times. The gene calls are TRBV12-5 and TRBJ2-1, with D unresolved. Germline loops: CDR1 LGHNT, CDR2 FRNRAP. CDR3 size: 13 residues. V shed 1 base and J shed 9 bases, with 10 bases lying between them. The CDR3 here is CASGLATTSEQFF. CDR3 sequence (DNA): TGTGCTAGTGGTTTGGCAACAACTTCTGAGCAGTTCTTC.

In this sample, this clonotype turned up a few times. The V gene is TRBV5-1, the J gene TRBJ2-7; 10 nucleotides line up with TRBD1. Trimming removed 0 bases from V and 4 bases from J; junction bases left unmatched: 7. The CDR3 runs 16 residues. The germline V gene has CDR1 SGHRS and CDR2 YFSETQ. The CDR3 bases are TGCGCCAGCAGCTTGGCCGTGGGGGGACAGGGGTACGAGCAGTACTTC. It codes for CASSLAVGGQGYEQYF.